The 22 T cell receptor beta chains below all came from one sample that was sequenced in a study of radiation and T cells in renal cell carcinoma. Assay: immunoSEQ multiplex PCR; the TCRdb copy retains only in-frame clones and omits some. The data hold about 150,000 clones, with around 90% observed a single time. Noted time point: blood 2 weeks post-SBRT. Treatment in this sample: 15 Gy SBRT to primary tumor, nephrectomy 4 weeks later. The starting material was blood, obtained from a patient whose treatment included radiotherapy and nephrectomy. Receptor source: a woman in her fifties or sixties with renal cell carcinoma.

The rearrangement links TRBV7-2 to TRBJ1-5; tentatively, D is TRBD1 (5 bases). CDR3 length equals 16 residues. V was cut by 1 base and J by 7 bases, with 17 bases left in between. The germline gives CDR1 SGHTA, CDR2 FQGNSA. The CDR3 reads CASSLGGGMSGQPQHF. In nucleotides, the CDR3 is TGTGCCAGCAGCTTAGGGGGGGGAATGAGCGGGCAGCCCCAGCATTTT.

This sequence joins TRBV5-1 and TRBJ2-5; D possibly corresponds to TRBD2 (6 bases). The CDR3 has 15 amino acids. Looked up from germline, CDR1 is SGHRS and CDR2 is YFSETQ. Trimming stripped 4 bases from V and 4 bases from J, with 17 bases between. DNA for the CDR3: TGCGCCAGCAGCGGGGGGACTGCCTCGGGAGAGACCCAGTACTTC. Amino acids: CASSGGTASGETQYF.

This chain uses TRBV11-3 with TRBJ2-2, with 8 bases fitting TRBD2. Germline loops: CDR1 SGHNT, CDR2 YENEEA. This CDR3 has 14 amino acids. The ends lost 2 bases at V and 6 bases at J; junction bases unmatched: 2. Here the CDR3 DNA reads TGTGCCAGCAGCTTAAGACTAGCGTCCGGGGAGCTGTTTTTT. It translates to CASSLRLASGELFF.

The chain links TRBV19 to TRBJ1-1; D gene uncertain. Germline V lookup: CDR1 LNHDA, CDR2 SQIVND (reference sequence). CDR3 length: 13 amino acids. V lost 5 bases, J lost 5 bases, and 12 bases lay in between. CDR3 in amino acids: CASSEFPGTEAFF. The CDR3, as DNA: TGTGCCAGTAGTGAATTCCCGGGGACTGAAGCTTTCTTT.

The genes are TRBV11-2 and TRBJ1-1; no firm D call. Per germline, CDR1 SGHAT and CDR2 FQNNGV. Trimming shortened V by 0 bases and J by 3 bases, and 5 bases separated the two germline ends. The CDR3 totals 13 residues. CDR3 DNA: TGTGCCAGCAGCTTAGATGGCCACACTGAAGCTTTCTTT. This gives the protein CASSLDGHTEAFF.

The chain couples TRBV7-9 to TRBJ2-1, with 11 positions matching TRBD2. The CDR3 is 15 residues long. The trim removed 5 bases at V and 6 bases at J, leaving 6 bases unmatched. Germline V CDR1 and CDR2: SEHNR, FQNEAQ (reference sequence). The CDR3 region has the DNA TGTGCCAGCAGCCTTCTAGCGGGGGGTACCAATGAGCAGTTCTTC. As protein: CASSLLAGGTNEQFF.

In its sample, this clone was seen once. CDR3 DNA sequence: TGTGCCAGTAGTACCTACCCAACTAGCGGGGGGGTGAATGAGCAGTTCTTC. Its translation: CASSTYPTSGGVNEQFF. The rearrangement uses TRBV19 and TRBJ2-1, with 13 bases that match TRBD2. Losses at the gene ends were 4 bases for V and 7 bases for J; bases not matched to a gene: 10. Germline V gives CDR1 LNHDA, CDR2 SQIVND (reference sequence). CDR3 length equals 17 residues. Combining the CDR3 with reference TRBV19 and TRBJ2-1 gives the whole variable domain DGGITQSPKYLFRKEGQNVTLSCEQNLNHDAMYWYRQDPGQGLRLIYYSQIVNDFQKGDIAEGYSVSREKKESFPLTVTSAQKNPTAFYLCASSTYPTSGGVNEQFFGPGTRLTVL.

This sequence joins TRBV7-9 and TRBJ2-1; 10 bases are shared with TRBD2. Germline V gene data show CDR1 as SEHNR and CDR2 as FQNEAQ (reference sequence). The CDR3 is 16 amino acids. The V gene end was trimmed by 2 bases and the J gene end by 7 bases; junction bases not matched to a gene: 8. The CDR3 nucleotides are TGTGCCAGCAGCTTAAGAAAGCGGGGGGGCCTGAATGAGCAGTTCTTC. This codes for CASSLRKRGGLNEQFF.

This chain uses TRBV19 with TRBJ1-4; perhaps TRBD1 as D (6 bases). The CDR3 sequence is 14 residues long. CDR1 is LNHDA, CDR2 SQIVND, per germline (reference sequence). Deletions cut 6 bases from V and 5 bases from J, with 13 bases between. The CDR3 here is CASSHGQTNEKLFF. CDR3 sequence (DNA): TGTGCCAGTAGCCATGGACAGACAAATGAAAAACTGTTTTTT.

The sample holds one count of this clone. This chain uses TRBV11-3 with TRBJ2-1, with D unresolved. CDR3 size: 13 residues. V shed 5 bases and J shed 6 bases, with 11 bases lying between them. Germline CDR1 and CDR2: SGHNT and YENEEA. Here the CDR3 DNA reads TGTGCCAGCAGCCAACTTTCTCCCAATGAGCAGTTCTTC. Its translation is CASSQLSPNEQFF.

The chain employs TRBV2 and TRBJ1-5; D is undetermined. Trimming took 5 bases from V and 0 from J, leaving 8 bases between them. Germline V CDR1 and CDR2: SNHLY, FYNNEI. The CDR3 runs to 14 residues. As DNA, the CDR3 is TGTGCCAGCAGTACGGACGGTAGCAATCAGCCCCAGCATTTT. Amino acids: CASSTDGSNQPQHF.

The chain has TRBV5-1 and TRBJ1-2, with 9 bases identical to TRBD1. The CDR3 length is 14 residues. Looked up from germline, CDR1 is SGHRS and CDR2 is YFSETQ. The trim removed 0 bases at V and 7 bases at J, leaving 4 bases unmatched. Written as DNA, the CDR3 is TGCGCCAGCAGCTTGGATGGACAGGGGATTGGCTACACCTTC. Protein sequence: CASSLDGQGIGYTF.

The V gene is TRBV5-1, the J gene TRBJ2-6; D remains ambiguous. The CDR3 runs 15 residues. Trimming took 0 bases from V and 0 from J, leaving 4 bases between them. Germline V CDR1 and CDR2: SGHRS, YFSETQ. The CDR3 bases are TGCGCCAGCAGCTTGGGGGACTCTGGGGCCAACGTCCTGACTTTC. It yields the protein CASSLGDSGANVLTF.

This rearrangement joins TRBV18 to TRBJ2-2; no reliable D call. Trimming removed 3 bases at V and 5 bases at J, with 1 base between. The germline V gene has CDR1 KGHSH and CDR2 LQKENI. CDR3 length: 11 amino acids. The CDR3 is CASSPTGELFF. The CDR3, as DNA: TGTGCCAGCTCACCTACCGGGGAGCTGTTTTTT. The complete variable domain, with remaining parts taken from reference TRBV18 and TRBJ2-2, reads NAGVMQNPRHLVRRRGQEARLRCSPMKGHSHVYWYRQLPEEGLKFMVYLQKENIIDESGMPKERFSAEFPKEGPSILRIQQVVRGDSAAYFCASSPTGELFFGEGSRLTVL.

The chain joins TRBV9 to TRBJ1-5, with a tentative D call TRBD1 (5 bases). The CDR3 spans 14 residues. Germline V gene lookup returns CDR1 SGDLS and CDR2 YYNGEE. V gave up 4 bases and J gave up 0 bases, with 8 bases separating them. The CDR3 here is CASSPGISNQPQHF. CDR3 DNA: TGTGCCAGCAGCCCAGGGATTAGCAATCAGCCCCAGCATTTT.

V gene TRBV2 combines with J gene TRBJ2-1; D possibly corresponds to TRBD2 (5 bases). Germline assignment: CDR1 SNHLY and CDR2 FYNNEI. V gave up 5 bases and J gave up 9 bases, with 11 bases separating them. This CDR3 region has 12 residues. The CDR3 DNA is TGTGCCAGCAGTACGGGATTCGGTGAGCAGTTCTTC. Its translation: CASSTGFGEQFF.

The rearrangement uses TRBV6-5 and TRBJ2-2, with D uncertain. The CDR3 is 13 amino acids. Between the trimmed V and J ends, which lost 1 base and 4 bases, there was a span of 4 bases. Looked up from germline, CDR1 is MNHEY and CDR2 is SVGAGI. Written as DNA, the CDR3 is TGTGCCAGCAGTTACTTGGCCACCGGGGAGCTGTTTTTT. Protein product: CASSYLATGELFF.

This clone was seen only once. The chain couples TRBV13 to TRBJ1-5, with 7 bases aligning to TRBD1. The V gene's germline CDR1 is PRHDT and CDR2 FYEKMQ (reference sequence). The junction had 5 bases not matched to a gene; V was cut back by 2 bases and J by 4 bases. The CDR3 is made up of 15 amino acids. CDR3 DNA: TGTGCCAGCAGCTTATCAGGGGGATTGAATCAGCCCCAGCATTTT. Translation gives CASSLSGGLNQPQHF.

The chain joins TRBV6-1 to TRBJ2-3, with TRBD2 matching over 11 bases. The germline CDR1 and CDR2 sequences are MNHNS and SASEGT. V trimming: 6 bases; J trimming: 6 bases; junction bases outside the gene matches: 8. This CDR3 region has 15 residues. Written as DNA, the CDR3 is TGTGCCAGCAGCAAGACTAGCGGGGTAGTGGATACGCAGTATTTT. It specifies CASSKTSGVVDTQYF.

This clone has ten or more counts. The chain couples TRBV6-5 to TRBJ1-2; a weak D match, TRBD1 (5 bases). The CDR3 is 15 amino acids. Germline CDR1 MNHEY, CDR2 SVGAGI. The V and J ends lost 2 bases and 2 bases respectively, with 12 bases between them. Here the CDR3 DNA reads TGTGCCAGCAGTTACCTAACGGGGCCAAACTATGGCTACACCTTC. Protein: CASSYLTGPNYGYTF.

CDR3 amino acids: CASRKGPQETQYF. The DNA for the CDR3 is TGCGCCAGCAGAAAGGGGCCTCAAGAGACCCAGTACTTC. The chain is built from TRBV4-1 and TRBJ2-5; TRBD1 might be the D (5 bases). Trimming removed 6 bases from V and 2 bases from J, with 10 bases in between. The CDR3 sequence is 13 residues long. The V gene's germline CDR1 is MGHRA and CDR2 YSYEKL.

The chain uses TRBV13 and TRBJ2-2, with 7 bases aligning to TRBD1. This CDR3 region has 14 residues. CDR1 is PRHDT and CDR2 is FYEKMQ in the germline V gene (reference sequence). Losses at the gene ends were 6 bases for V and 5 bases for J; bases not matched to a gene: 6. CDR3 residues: CASRTGQKTGELFF. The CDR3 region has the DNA TGTGCCAGCAGGACAGGGCAGAAAACCGGGGAGCTGTTTTTT.